This T cell receptor (beta chain) was sequenced for a study of CD8+ T cells in alopecia areata. V dropped 6 bases and J dropped 7; count of bases not matched to a gene: 22. In germline, CDR1 is SQVTM, CDR2 ANQGSEA. The CDR3 length is 18 residues. Regarding the study as a whole: Persistence in scalp and blood during tofacitinib was observed for many expanded lesional clones.

The sample's treatment: oral pan-JAK inhibitor, 5-10 mg twice daily. Concerning this clone itself: As yet, its antigen is unknown.

Reverse transcription of extracted RNA yielded cDNA, which provided the sequencing template. The assay was immunoSEQ multiplex PCR, and TCRdb's table has in-frame clones only and misses some. The sample shows about 190,000 clones, approximately 60% of them seen only once. The chain joins TRBV29-1 to TRBJ2-5; 11 nucleotides line up with TRBD2. The receptor was isolated from a human donor with alopecia areata. The specimen was CD4+ T cells sorted from blood, collected at week 4, from a patient treated with tofacitinib. CDR3 amino acids: CSVSHTTSGNYFGATQYF. CDR3 sequence (DNA): TGCAGCGTATCACACACGACTAGCGGGAACTACTTCGGGGCGACCCAGTACTTC.